The clone carrying this T cell receptor beta chain was counted once. V lost 8 bases and J lost 0; bases outside the gene matches: 12. Germline V gene lookup returns CDR1 MRHNA and CDR2 SNTAGT. The CDR3 has 17 amino acids. Per the authors' pipeline: Scientists estimated how many nucleated cells there were by amplifying reference gene primers. Sequencing used immunoSEQ multiplex PCR; TCRdb keeps in-frame clones, though not all of them. Clonal size and the V and J genes are those of that table, whereas D and trimming came from the DNA. The top ten clones hold approximately 19% of a sample with 75,000 to 95,000 clones, 85% to 90% of them seen once. The sample comes from a study of blood T cell repertoires in COVID-19. Study information: Collection of acute and convalescent COVID-19 samples took place in the United States, Italy and Spain. PBMCs, B-cell-depleted T cells, or T cells provided the cDNA or gDNA that made up the material.

The source is a human donor in a cohort sampled during active COVID-19. Sequencing input: peripheral blood. The rearrangement joins TRBV6-4 to TRBJ2-1; 8 bases fit TRBD2. The CDR3, as DNA: TGTGCCAGCGCCCGGGAGGTTAGCGGGGACTCCTACAATGAGCAGTTCTTC. Protein product: CASAREVSGDSYNEQFF.